The entry below gives a single TCR beta chain sequence along with its context. This entry is derived from a study of blood T cell repertoires in COVID-19. Study-wide context: Both acute and convalescent COVID-19 samples were obtained from the United States, Italy and Spain. PBMCs, B-cell-depleted T cells, or T cells were the source of the cDNA or gDNA that made up the material.

Authors' analysis steps: Amplification with reference gene primers provided the estimates of nucleated cell counts. Generated by immunoSEQ multiplex PCR, the TCRdb table keeps only in-frame clones and is missing some. V, J and clone size reflect that table, while D and trimming were determined from the DNA. Here the sample spans 40,000 to 55,000 clones, roughly 90% being singletons. Looked up from germline, CDR1 is KGHSH and CDR2 is LQKENI. V lost 3 bases, J lost 0 bases, and 15 bases lay in between. The CDR3 is 16 amino acids. This TCR derives from a human donor in a cohort sampled during active COVID-19. Sequencing was done on a sample of peripheral blood. The V gene is TRBV18, the J gene TRBJ2-7; possible D gene TRBD2, 6 bases. In DNA form, the CDR3 reads TGTGCCAGCTCACCTGACCGGGACTCGCCCTCCTACGAGCAGTACTTC. Its protein is CASSPDRDSPSYEQYF. The entire variable domain, with the rest obtained from reference TRBV18 and TRBJ2-7, is as follows: NAGVMQNPRHLVRRRGQEARLRCSPMKGHSHVYWYRQLPEEGLKFMVYLQKENIIDESGMPKERFSAEFPKEGPSILRIQQVVRGDSAAYFCASSPDRDSPSYEQYFGPGTRLTVT.